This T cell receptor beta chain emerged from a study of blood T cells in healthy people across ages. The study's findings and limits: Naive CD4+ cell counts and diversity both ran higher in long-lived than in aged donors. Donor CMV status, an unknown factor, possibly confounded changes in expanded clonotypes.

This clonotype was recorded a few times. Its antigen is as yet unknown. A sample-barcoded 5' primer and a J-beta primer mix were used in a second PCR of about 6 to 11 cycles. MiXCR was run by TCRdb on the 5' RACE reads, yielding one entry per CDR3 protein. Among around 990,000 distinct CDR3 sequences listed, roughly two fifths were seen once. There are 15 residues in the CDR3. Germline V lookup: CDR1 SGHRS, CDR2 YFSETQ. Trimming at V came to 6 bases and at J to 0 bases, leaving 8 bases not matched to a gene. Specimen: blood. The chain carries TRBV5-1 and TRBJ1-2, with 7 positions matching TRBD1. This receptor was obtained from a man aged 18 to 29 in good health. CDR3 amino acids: CASNKGQASNYGYTF. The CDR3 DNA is TGCGCCAGCAACAAAGGACAGGCCTCTAACTATGGCTACACCTTC.